What follows are 30 T cell receptor beta chains derived from one specimen sequenced in a study of CD8 T cells in ankylosing spondylitis. TCRdb reanalysed the 5' RACE reads using MiXCR and keeps one entry per CDR3 protein. The sample shows approximately 250,000 distinct CDR3 sequences, roughly 8.2% of them seen only once. Sequenced: blood, either unsorted or a sorted T cell fraction (not recorded which). These receptors all stem from a female donor with ankylosing spondylitis or in good health (not recorded which).

This clonotype occurred many times. The chain combines TRBV28 with TRBJ1-3; TRBD1 aligns across 7 bases. The CDR3 length is 17 residues. Germline V gives CDR1 MDHEN, CDR2 SYDVKM. The J segment lost 2 bases and the V segment lost 5 bases, leaving 12 bases of the junction unmatched. The CDR3 region has the DNA TGTGCCAGCAGTCCCCGCCCTACCGGGACAGCTGGAAACACCATATATTTT. Protein: CASSPRPTGTAGNTIYF.

This clonotype was recorded many times. V gene TRBV2 combines with J gene TRBJ2-1, with 7 positions matching TRBD2. CDR1 and CDR2 from the germline V gene are SNHLY and FYNNEI. J lost 7 bases, V lost 5 bases, and 11 bases had no gene match. The CDR3 length is 15 residues. Written as DNA, the CDR3 is TGTGCCAGCAGTAAAGAGGCGGGAGTGATAAATGAGCAGTTCTTC. This sequence encodes CASSKEAGVINEQFF.

This clonotype occurred many times. This chain uses TRBV12-3 or TRBV12-4 with TRBJ1-3; unclear D gene. The germline V and J ends were trimmed by 6 bases and 0 bases, with 12 bases remaining between them. CDR3 size: 15 residues. The CDR3 spells CASSLPVHSGNTIYF. The DNA for the CDR3 is TGTGCCAGCAGCCTCCCCGTACACTCTGGAAACACCATATATTTT.

This clonotype was seen only a few times. This rearrangement joins TRBV20-1 to TRBJ2-5, with unresolved D. The CDR3 has 15 residues. Trimming stripped 3 bases from V and 1 base from J, with 15 bases between. Germline CDR1 reads DFQATT; CDR2 reads SNEGSKA (reference sequence). The CDR3 loop reads CSARPFGRLQETQYF. In nucleotides, the CDR3 is TGCAGTGCTAGGCCCTTTGGGCGGCTCCAAGAGACCCAGTACTTC.

This clonotype was seen ten or more times. The chain has TRBV6-5 and TRBJ2-7; 7 bases match TRBD1. The trim removed 4 bases at V and 2 bases at J, leaving 11 bases unmatched. CDR1 and CDR2 from the germline V gene are MNHEY and SVGAGI. This CDR3 has 16 amino acids. The CDR3 DNA follows: TGTGCCAGCAGTTCGCTTCAGGGACAGAAAACCTACGAGCAGTACTTC. It specifies CASSSLQGQKTYEQYF.

This clonotype was observed many times. The rearrangement links TRBV20-1 to TRBJ2-7; D is unclear. The CDR3 is 14 amino acids. V lost 1 base, J lost 0 bases, and 10 bases lay in between. Per the germline V gene, CDR1 is DFQATT and CDR2 is SNEGSKA (reference sequence). As DNA, the CDR3 is TGCAGTGCTAGAGGTTCGGGTTTCTCCTACGAGCAGTACTTC. Protein sequence: CSARGSGFSYEQYF.

This clonotype was seen ten or more times. The chain carries TRBV6-5 and TRBJ2-3; 7 bases are a match to TRBD2. J gave up 2 bases and V 0 bases, and 5 bases lay outside the gene matches. CDR3 length equals 16 residues. CDR1 is MNHEY and CDR2 is SVGAGI in the germline V gene. CDR3 nucleotide sequence: TGTGCCAGCAGTTACTCGGGCGGGGGAGTCACAGATACGCAGTATTTT. Encoded protein: CASSYSGGGVTDTQYF.

The sample holds many counts of this clonotype. The V and J genes are TRBV3-1 and TRBJ2-3; D remains ambiguous. Germline-derived CDR1 and CDR2 are LGHDT and YNNKEL (reference sequence). V was pared by 3 bases and J by 2 bases, with 3 bases between. The CDR3 totals 12 residues. The CDR3 loop is CASSQNTDTQYF. The DNA of the CDR3 is TGTGCCAGCAGCCAGAACACAGATACGCAGTATTTT.

This clonotype was observed many times. The chain is built from TRBV15 and TRBJ2-1; possibly TRBD2 for D (5 bases). Trimming cost V 3 bases and J 10 bases, with 10 bases left between them. Germline loops: CDR1 LNHNV, CDR2 YYDKDF (reference sequence). CDR3 length: 12 residues. The CDR3 DNA follows: TGTGCCACCAGCAGTACGGGGTTCGAGCAGTTCTTC. Translation gives CATSSTGFEQFF.

This clonotype was seen ten or more times. The chain uses TRBV20-1 and TRBJ2-1; 11 nucleotides agree with TRBD2. The V gene's germline CDR1 is DFQATT and CDR2 SNEGSKA (reference sequence). This CDR3 has 14 amino acids. Trimming at V came to 5 bases and at J to 8 bases, leaving 8 bases not matched to a gene. The CDR3 region has the DNA TGCAGTGCTCCACTAGCGGGAGAAGGGGATGAGCAGTTCTTC. It specifies CSAPLAGEGDEQFF.

This clonotype appeared many times. The rearrangement links TRBV11-2 to TRBJ1-2; the D is unclear. From germline, CDR1 is SGHAT and CDR2 FQNNGV. V dropped 4 bases and J dropped 8 bases, with 23 bases sitting between them. The CDR3 runs to 16 residues. CDR3 amino acids: CASSSPREWGGTGYTF. For the CDR3, the DNA is TGTGCCAGCAGCTCCCCGAGGGAGTGGGGAGGAACCGGCTACACCTTC. The full variable domain, completed using reference TRBV11-2 and TRBJ1-2, is EAGVAQSPRYKIIEKRQSVAFWCNPISGHATLYWYQQILGQGPKLLIQFQNNGVVDDSQLPKDRFSAERLKGVDSTLKIQPAKLEDSAVYLCASSSPREWGGTGYTFGSGTRLTVV.

This clonotype was seen many times. The chain employs TRBV7-2 and TRBJ2-3, with D hard to call. Trimming stripped 1 base from V and 2 bases from J, with 10 bases between. The germline V gene encodes CDR1 SGHTA and CDR2 FQGNSA. The CDR3 has 15 residues. The CDR3 nucleotides are TGTGCCAGCAGCTTAGAGTACGCCGCCACAGATACGCAGTATTTT. Translated: CASSLEYAATDTQYF.

Ten or more counts support this clonotype. The chain has TRBV7-6 and TRBJ1-5, with D perhaps matching TRBD1 (5 bases). The CDR3 is 14 amino acids. The germline V and J ends were trimmed by 5 bases and 5 bases, with 13 bases remaining between them. Germline V gene sequence: CDR1 SGHVS, CDR2 FNYEAQ. As DNA, the CDR3 is TGTGCCAGCAGCCCATCGAGGGGCGATCAGCCCCAGCATTTT. Translating gives CASSPSRGDQPQHF.

This clonotype was counted at least ten times. The CDR3 protein is CASSSQRQETQYF. As DNA, the CDR3 is TGTGCCAGCAGCTCACAGCGACAAGAGACCCAGTACTTC. The J gene is TRBJ2-5, the V gene TRBV11-2; no clear D gene. CDR3 length equals 13 residues. CDR1 and CDR2 (germline): SGHAT, FQNNGV. V shed 4 bases and J shed 2 bases, with 8 bases lying between them. Full variable domain (rest looked up from reference TRBV11-2 and TRBJ2-5): EAGVAQSPRYKIIEKRQSVAFWCNPISGHATLYWYQQILGQGPKLLIQFQNNGVVDDSQLPKDRFSAERLKGVDSTLKIQPAKLEDSAVYLCASSSQRQETQYFGPGTRLLVL.

In the case of this clonotype: A clone one base away is much larger, so this may be a read error. The gene calls are TRBV3-1 and TRBJ2-7; maybe TRBD1 (6 bases). Trimming shortened V by 0 bases and J by 4 bases, and 13 bases separated the two germline ends. The CDR3 consists of 15 residues. CDR1 is LGHDT, CDR2 YNNKEL, per germline (reference sequence). For the CDR3, the DNA is TGTGCCAGCAGCCAAGATAGAGGCAGGGGTTACGAGCAGTACTTC. This codes for CASSQDRGRGYEQYF.

This clonotype was observed many times. The V call is TRBV29-1, the J call TRBJ1-1; unclear D gene. Trimming shortened V by 6 bases and J by 3 bases, and 17 bases separated the two germline ends. CDR3 length: 14 amino acids. In germline, CDR1 is SQVTM, CDR2 ANQGSEA. The CDR3 coding sequence is TGCAGCGTCCGGGCCAGAGTCTCAGACACTGAAGCTTTCTTT. Protein sequence: CSVRARVSDTEAFF.

This clonotype was counted only a few times. The junction does not match germline at one end; this may be a read error. The chain links TRBV4-3 to TRBJ2-7; 9 bases align to TRBD1. The germline CDR1 and CDR2 sequences are LGHNA and YSLEER. The CDR3 is 15 residues long. This CDR3 reads CASSQIDRGKNEQHF. The DNA for the CDR3 is TGCGCCAGCAGCCAGATCGACAGGGGGAAAAACGAGCAGCACTTC.

This clonotype was detected many times. V and J are TRBV5-4 and TRBJ1-1; D may be TRBD1 (6 bases). This CDR3 has 12 amino acids. Trimming stripped 2 bases from V and 6 bases from J, with 8 bases between. Germline V gene lookup returns CDR1 SGHNT and CDR2 YYREEE (reference sequence). The CDR3 sequence: CASSFQGPEAFF. CDR3 DNA sequence: TGTGCCAGCAGCTTTCAGGGGCCTGAAGCTTTCTTT.

This clonotype was recorded at least ten times. The chain employs TRBV5-1 and TRBJ2-1; TRBD2 agrees at 8 bases. Looked up from germline, CDR1 is SGHRS and CDR2 is YFSETQ. The CDR3 runs 15 residues. The V segment lost 7 bases and the J segment 2 bases; nucleotides outside the gene matches: 8. Written as DNA, the CDR3 is TGCGCCAGCGCCGATCCGGGACTAGCCTACAATGAGCAGTTCTTC. Protein product: CASADPGLAYNEQFF.

In its sample, this clonotype was seen many times. The chain couples TRBV12-3 or TRBV12-4 to TRBJ2-7; possible D gene TRBD1, 6 bases. CDR3 length equals 12 residues. Trimming took off 7 bases at V and 3 bases at J, with 10 bases between the two ends. CDR3 bases: TGTGCCAGCAAACTGGACAGCTACGAGCAGTACTTC. Translation gives CASKLDSYEQYF.

This clonotype was detected ten times or more. The V and J genes are TRBV15 and TRBJ2-1; the D gene is possibly TRBD1 (6 bases). This CDR3 is 16 amino acids long. Germline assignment: CDR1 LNHNV and CDR2 YYDKDF (reference sequence). The ends were cut back, 0 bases at V and 2 bases at J, with 11 bases in the middle. This CDR3 reads CATSRDLGAPYNEQFF. DNA for the CDR3: TGTGCCACCAGCAGAGATTTGGGGGCCCCCTACAATGAGCAGTTCTTC. Based on the CDR3 plus reference TRBV15 and TRBJ2-1, the full variable domain is DAMVIQNPRYQVTQFGKPVTLSCSQTLNHNVMYWYQQKSSQAPKLLFHYYDKDFNNEADTPDNFQSRRPNTSFCFLDIRSPGLGDTAMYLCATSRDLGAPYNEQFFGPGTRLTVL.

This clonotype was counted at least ten times. V and J are TRBV25-1 and TRBJ2-1, with a tentative D call TRBD1 (6 bases). Between the trimmed V and J ends, which lost 4 bases and 0 bases, there was a span of 10 bases. CDR1 is MGHDK, CDR2 SYGVNS, per germline. This CDR3 has 15 amino acids. CDR3 DNA: TGTGCCAGCAGTGGCCGGGACAACTCCTACAATGAGCAGTTCTTC. This codes for CASSGRDNSYNEQFF.

In its sample, this clonotype was seen many times. This chain links TRBV24-1 with TRBJ2-7, with D possibly being TRBD1 or TRBD2 (5 bases each). The CDR3 sequence is 13 residues long. In germline, CDR1 is KGHDR, CDR2 SFDVKD. V gave up 3 bases and J gave up 6 bases, with 11 bases separating them. CDR3 amino acids: CATSDLGRIEQYF. In nucleotides, the CDR3 is TGTGCCACCAGTGATCTGGGACGTATCGAGCAGTACTTC.

This clonotype was counted at least ten times. The chain carries TRBV9 and TRBJ2-1; D unresolved. V was cut by 3 bases and J by 10 bases, with 14 bases left in between. Germline V CDR1 and CDR2: SGDLS, YYNGEE. This CDR3 comprises 13 residues. This CDR3 reads CASSALVYDEQFF. As DNA, the CDR3 is TGTGCCAGCAGCGCCCTAGTTTATGACGAGCAGTTCTTC.

This clonotype was observed many times. The chain couples TRBV20-1 to TRBJ2-3, with no clear D. V was trimmed by 0 bases and J by 1 base, leaving 8 bases between them. The CDR3 is made up of 14 amino acids. From germline, CDR1 is DFQATT and CDR2 SNEGSKA (reference sequence). CDR3 DNA sequence: TGCAGTGCTAGAGATCGGATCCGCACAGATACGCAGTATTTT. This codes for CSARDRIRTDTQYF.

Of note for this clonotype: At one of its ends the junction is not consistent with the germline gene, which may arise from a read error. CDR3 residues: CSSSPRTSGVYEQYF. CDR3 DNA: TGTTCCAGCAGCCCCCGGACTAGCGGGGTCTACGAGCAGTACTTC. The chain combines TRBV2 with TRBJ2-7, with TRBD2 matching 12 bases. Germline CDR1 is SNHLY and CDR2 is FYNNEI. The length of the CDR3 is 15 residues.

Many counts were recorded for this clonotype. The V and J genes are TRBV5-8 and TRBJ2-7, with a possible D match to TRBD2 (6 bases). Germline V gene sequence: CDR1 SGHTS, CDR2 YDEGEE. This CDR3 is 13 amino acids long. V lost 0 bases to trimming and J lost 3 bases, with 7 bases between them. The CDR3 protein is CASSLVGLYEQYF. In nucleotides, the CDR3 is TGTGCCAGCAGCTTGGTGGGACTCTACGAGCAGTACTTC.

This clonotype was seen many times. The gene calls are TRBV6-5 and TRBJ2-6, with D perhaps TRBD1 (6 bases). The CDR3 runs to 18 residues. The germline V and J ends were trimmed by 2 bases and 0 bases, with 14 bases remaining between them. Germline assignment: CDR1 MNHEY and CDR2 SVGAGI. The CDR3 DNA sequence: TGTGCCAGCAGTTACCCCTCGACAGGCCTCTCTGGGGCCAACGTCCTGACTTTC. Its protein is CASSYPSTGLSGANVLTF.

This clonotype was observed many times. The chain employs TRBV7-2 and TRBJ2-5; the match to TRBD2 covers 12 bases. V dropped 5 bases and J dropped 0; count of bases not matched to a gene: 4. CDR1 and CDR2 (germline): SGHTA, FQGNSA. This CDR3 comprises 16 residues. As DNA, the CDR3 is TGTGCCAGCAGCCCAGGGACTAGCGGGTACCAAGAGACCCAGTACTTC. This sequence encodes CASSPGTSGYQETQYF.

This clonotype came up many times. The chain uses TRBV3-1 and TRBJ2-3, with no clear D. The CDR3 is 11 residues long. V lost 5 bases and J 4 bases, leaving 4 bases between the germline ends. Germline CDR1 LGHDT, CDR2 YNNKEL (reference sequence). The CDR3 region is CASSASDTQYF. CDR3 nucleotides: TGTGCCAGCAGCGCGTCAGATACGCAGTATTTT.